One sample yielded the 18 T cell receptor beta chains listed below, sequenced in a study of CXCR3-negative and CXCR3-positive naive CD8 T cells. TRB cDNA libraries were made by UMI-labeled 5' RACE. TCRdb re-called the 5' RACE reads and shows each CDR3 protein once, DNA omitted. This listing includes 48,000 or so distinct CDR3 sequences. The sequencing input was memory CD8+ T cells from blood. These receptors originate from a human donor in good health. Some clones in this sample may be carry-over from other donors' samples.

The CDR3 reads CASSAQLDIQYF. This chain links TRBV28 with TRBJ2-4; TCRdb returns TRBD2, unconfirmable since there is no DNA. The CDR3 has 12 amino acids. Germline loops: CDR1 MDHEN, CDR2 SYDVKM.

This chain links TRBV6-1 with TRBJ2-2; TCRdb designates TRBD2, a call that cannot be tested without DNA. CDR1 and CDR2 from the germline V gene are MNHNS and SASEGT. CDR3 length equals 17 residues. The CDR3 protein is CASRWTSGGPNTGELFF.

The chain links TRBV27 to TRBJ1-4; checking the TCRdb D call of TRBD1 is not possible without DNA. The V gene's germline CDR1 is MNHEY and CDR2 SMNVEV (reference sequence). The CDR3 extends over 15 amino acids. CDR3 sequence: CASSPLRGRYEKLFF.

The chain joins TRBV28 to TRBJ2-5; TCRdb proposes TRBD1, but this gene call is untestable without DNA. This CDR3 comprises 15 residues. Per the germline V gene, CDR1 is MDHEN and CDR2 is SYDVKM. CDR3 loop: CASINRQGGAETQYF.

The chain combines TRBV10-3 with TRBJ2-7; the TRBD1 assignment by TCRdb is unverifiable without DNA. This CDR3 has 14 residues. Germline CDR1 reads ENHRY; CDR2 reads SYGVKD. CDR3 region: CAISDRQGEHEQYF.

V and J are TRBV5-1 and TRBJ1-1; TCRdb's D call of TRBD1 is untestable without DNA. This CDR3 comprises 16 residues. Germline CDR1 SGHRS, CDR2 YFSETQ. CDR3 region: CASSPRQGGTNTEAFF. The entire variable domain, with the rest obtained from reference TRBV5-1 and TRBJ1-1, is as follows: KAGVTQTPRYLIKTRGQQVTLSCSPISGHRSVSWYQQTPGQGLQFLFEYFSETQRNKGNFPGRFSGRQFSNSRSEMNVSTLELGDSALYLCASSPRQGGTNTEAFFGQGTRLTVV.

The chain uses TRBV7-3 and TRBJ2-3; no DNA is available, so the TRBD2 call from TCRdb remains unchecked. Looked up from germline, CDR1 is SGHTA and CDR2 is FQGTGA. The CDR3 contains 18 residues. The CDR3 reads CASSLTGLAGGPTDTQYF.

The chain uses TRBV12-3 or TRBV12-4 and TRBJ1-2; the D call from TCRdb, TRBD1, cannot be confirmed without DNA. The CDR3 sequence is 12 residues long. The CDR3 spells CASSPNGYGYTF.

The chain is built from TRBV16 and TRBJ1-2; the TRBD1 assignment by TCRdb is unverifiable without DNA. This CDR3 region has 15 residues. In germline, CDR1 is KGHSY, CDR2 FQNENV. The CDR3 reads CASSPTPTDYYGYTF.

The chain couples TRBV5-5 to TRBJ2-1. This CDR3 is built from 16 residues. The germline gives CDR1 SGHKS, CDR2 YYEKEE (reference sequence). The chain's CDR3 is CASSPSGSSSYNEQFF.

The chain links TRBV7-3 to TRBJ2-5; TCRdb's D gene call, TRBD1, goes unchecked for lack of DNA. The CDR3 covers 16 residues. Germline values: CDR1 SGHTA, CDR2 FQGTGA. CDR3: CASSLGGQGLGETQYF.

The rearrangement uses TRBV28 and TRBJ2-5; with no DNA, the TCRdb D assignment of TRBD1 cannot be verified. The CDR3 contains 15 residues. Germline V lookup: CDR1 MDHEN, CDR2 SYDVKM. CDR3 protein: CASSLGQRAWETQYF.

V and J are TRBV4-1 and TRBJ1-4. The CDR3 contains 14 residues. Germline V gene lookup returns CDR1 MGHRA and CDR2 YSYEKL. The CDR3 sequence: CASSQVVGIAELFF.

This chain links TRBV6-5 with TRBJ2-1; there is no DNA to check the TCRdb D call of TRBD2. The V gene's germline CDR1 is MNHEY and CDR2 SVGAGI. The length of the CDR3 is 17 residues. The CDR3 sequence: CASSYSASGGDYNEQFF.

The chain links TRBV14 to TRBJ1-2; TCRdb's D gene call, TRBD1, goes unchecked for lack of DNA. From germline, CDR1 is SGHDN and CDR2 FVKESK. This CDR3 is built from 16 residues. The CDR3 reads CASSQDHRGLHYGYTF.

This chain's CDR3 is CSARGGASGGIQETQYF. The gene calls are TRBV20-1 and TRBJ2-5; TCRdb returns TRBD2, unconfirmable since there is no DNA. The CDR3 is 17 amino acids. Per the germline V gene, CDR1 is DFQATT and CDR2 is SNEGSKA (reference sequence).

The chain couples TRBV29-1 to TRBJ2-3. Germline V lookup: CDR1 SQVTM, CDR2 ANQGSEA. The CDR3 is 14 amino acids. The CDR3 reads CSVVYGFDGDTQYF.

The CDR3 loop reads CASSYGLAGGKYDTQYF. The rearrangement joins TRBV6-2 or TRBV6-3 to TRBJ2-3; TCRdb gives TRBD2 as the D gene, but with no DNA this cannot be confirmed. Germline-derived CDR1 and CDR2 are MNHEY and SVGEGT. The CDR3 is 17 amino acids.